A single sample gave rise to the 23 T cell receptor beta chains below, sequenced in a study of PD-1 blockade in classical Hodgkin lymphoma. Exposure to brentuximab vedotin varied, and each patient had relapsed following autologous stem cell transplantation. TCRdb's table, derived via immunoSEQ multiplex PCR, lists solely in-frame clones and lacks some. The table lists some 62,000 clones, approximately 88% of them singletons. The material was peripheral blood mononuclear cells (PBMCs), obtained at baseline. The receptors derive from a human donor with classical Hodgkin lymphoma.

The chain has TRBV9 and TRBJ2-1; TRBD1 aligns across 11 bases. After removal of 0 bases from V and 6 bases from J, the junction contained 2 bases not matched to a gene. This CDR3 is 15 amino acids long. The V gene's germline CDR1 is SGDLS and CDR2 YYNGEE. CDR3 sequence reads: CASSVEGTGGNEQFF. In DNA, the CDR3 is TGTGCCAGCAGCGTAGAAGGGACAGGGGGCAATGAGCAGTTCTTC.

This sequence joins TRBV27 and TRBJ2-2; D gene ambiguous. CDR1 and CDR2 from the germline V gene are MNHEY and SMNVEV (reference sequence). The CDR3 sequence is 13 residues long. V was pared by 7 bases and J by 2 bases, with 8 bases between. CDR3 DNA: TGTGCCAGCACGAAGGAAAACACCGGGGAGCTGTTTTTT. Translation: CASTKENTGELFF.

This rearrangement joins TRBV10-3 to TRBJ1-4, with D unresolved. Trimming took off 0 bases at V and 1 base at J, with 12 bases between the two ends. The CDR3 length is 17 residues. Germline assignment: CDR1 ENHRY and CDR2 SYGVKD. Written as DNA, the CDR3 is TGTGCCATCAGTGAGTCGTGGAGGGAGGGAACTAATGAAAAACTGTTTTTT. Translating it yields CAISESWREGTNEKLFF.

The chain carries TRBV6-1 and TRBJ2-4, with TRBD1 matching over 7 bases. Trimming took 4 bases from V and 6 from J; bases not matched to a gene: 15. The CDR3 length is 17 residues. The germline V gene has CDR1 MNHNS and CDR2 SASEGT. The CDR3 spells CASSARTGVDLRNIQYF. CDR3 nucleotide sequence: TGTGCCAGCAGTGCACGAACAGGGGTCGATCTGAGAAACATTCAGTACTTC.

The V gene is TRBV4-2, the J gene TRBJ2-6, with unresolved D. The CDR3 covers 17 residues. Germline loops: CDR1 LGHNA, CDR2 YNFKEQ. The V gene lost 0 bases and the J gene lost 0 bases, with 9 bases spanning the gap. The CDR3 loop reads CASSQDGDSSGANVLTF. The CDR3 DNA reads TGTGCCAGCAGCCAAGATGGGGATAGCTCTGGGGCCAACGTCCTGACTTTC.

The rearrangement uses TRBV6-6 and TRBJ1-5; 7 nucleotides match TRBD1. The CDR3 contains 14 residues. V shed 7 bases, J shed 6 bases, and the junction held 9 bases outside the gene matches. CDR1 and CDR2 (germline): MNHNY, SVGAGI (reference sequence). CDR3 coding DNA: TGTGCCAGCACTGTATCAGGGGGGGGTCAGCCCCAGCATTTT. It encodes CASTVSGGGQPQHF.

V is TRBV2 and J is TRBJ2-7, with 7 positions matching TRBD1. Trimming cost V 1 base and J 2 bases; bases outside gene matches: 5. Germline-derived CDR1 and CDR2 are SNHLY and FYNNEI. This CDR3 has 15 amino acids. The CDR3 protein is CASSEGQGVAYEQYF. DNA for the CDR3: TGTGCCAGCAGTGAAGGGCAGGGGGTAGCCTACGAGCAGTACTTC.

This rearrangement joins TRBV2 to TRBJ2-2, with TRBD1 matching 8 bases. Germline-derived CDR1 and CDR2 are SNHLY and FYNNEI. V lost 5 bases, J lost 4 bases, and 9 bases stayed unmatched. The CDR3 is made up of 16 amino acids. The CDR3 nucleotides are TGTGCCAGCAGTACGAGGAAGGACAGGGCCACCGGGGAGCTGTTTTTT. Protein product: CASSTRKDRATGELFF.

Written as DNA, the CDR3 is TGTGCCTGGCGGACAGGGGCCAAGTATGGCTACACCTTC. Translated: CAWRTGAKYGYTF. The genes are TRBV30 and TRBJ1-2; 9 bases fit TRBD1. CDR3 length: 13 amino acids. Unmatched junction bases numbered 6, after V lost 5 bases and J lost 5 bases. Germline lookup yields CDR1 GTSNPN and CDR2 SVGIG (reference sequence).

V is TRBV15 and J is TRBJ2-1; 7 nucleotides match TRBD1. Trimming removed 5 bases from V and 0 bases from J; junction bases left unmatched: 4. The CDR3 totals 15 residues. CDR1 and CDR2 (germline): LNHNV, YYDKDF (reference sequence). The CDR3 sequence is CATSSDRASYNEQFF. The CDR3 nucleotides are TGTGCCACCAGCTCCGACAGGGCCTCCTACAATGAGCAGTTCTTC.

V usage is TRBV5-8 and J usage is TRBJ1-2, with TRBD1 identical over 8 bases. The ends lost 1 base at V and 4 bases at J; junction bases unmatched: 3. Germline-derived CDR1 and CDR2 are SGHTS and YDEGEE. This CDR3 has 14 amino acids. In nucleotides, the CDR3 is TGTGCCAGCAGCTTGCAGGGGGCGAGCTATGGCTACACCTTC. Translated, it gives CASSLQGASYGYTF.

This clone appeared a few times. This chain uses TRBV5-1 with TRBJ2-5; 8 nucleotides align to TRBD1. Per the germline V gene, CDR1 is SGHRS and CDR2 is YFSETQ. The J segment lost 5 bases and the V segment lost 6 bases, leaving 6 bases of the junction unmatched. This CDR3 comprises 13 residues. The DNA of the CDR3 is TGCGCCAGCACAGGGGGCGACGACGAGACCCAGTACTTC. Translated, it gives CASTGGDDETQYF.

The rearrangement links TRBV4-2 to TRBJ2-3; 8 bases fit TRBD2. There are 19 residues in the CDR3. Germline CDR1 is LGHNA and CDR2 is YNFKEQ. J gave up 3 bases and V 2 bases, and 16 bases lay outside the gene matches. The CDR3 region is CASSQSLGIGGAGTDTQYF. The CDR3 region has the DNA TGTGCCAGCAGCCAAAGCCTTGGTATCGGGGGGGCGGGGACAGATACGCAGTATTTT.

The chain is built from TRBV7-3 and TRBJ2-3, with TRBD2 matching over 11 bases. Germline trimming cut 3 bases from V and 3 bases from J; bases unmatched to any gene: 5. This CDR3 has 16 residues. Germline V lookup: CDR1 SGHTA, CDR2 FQGTGA. The CDR3 is CASSFSGGAETDTQYF. For the CDR3, the DNA is TGTGCCAGCAGCTTTAGCGGGGGGGCCGAAACAGATACGCAGTATTTT. Variable domain in full (rest from reference TRBV7-3 and TRBJ2-3): GAGVSQTPSNKVTEKGKYVELRCDPISGHTALYWYRQSLGQGPEFLIYFQGTGAADDSGLPNDRFFAVRPEGSVSTLKIQRTERGDSAVYLCASSFSGGAETDTQYFGPGTRLTVL.

V and J are TRBV14 and TRBJ1-1; no definite D call. Germline V gives CDR1 SGHDN, CDR2 FVKESK. With 2 bases removed from V and 3 bases from J, the gap between germline ends came to 10 bases. The CDR3 runs to 14 residues. For the CDR3, the DNA is TGTGCCAGCAGCCAACACGGTAGGGACACTGAAGCTTTCTTT. Translating it yields CASSQHGRDTEAFF.

V usage is TRBV23-1 and J usage is TRBJ2-5, with D possibly matching TRBD1 (6 bases). TRBV23-1 counts as an open reading frame of uncertain function. Trimming cost V 6 bases and J 7 bases, with 18 bases left between them. The CDR3 loop spans 14 amino acids. The CDR3: CASRPTGRVGTQYF. CDR3 DNA: TGCGCCAGCAGACCTACAGGGAGAGTTGGGACCCAGTACTTC.

V gene TRBV7-2 combines with J gene TRBJ2-3, with D perhaps being TRBD1 or TRBD2 (6 bases each). The CDR3 runs to 15 residues. Deletions cut 4 bases from V and 6 bases from J, with 17 bases between. Germline V gives CDR1 SGHTA, CDR2 FQGNSA. The CDR3 is CASSSGGRGTDTQYF. The CDR3 bases are TGTGCCAGCAGCTCCGGGGGCCGGGGGACGGATACGCAGTATTTT.

The V call is TRBV18, the J call TRBJ1-5; D gene ambiguous. Between the trimmed V and J ends, which lost 3 bases and 3 bases, there was a span of 9 bases. The CDR3 has 14 amino acids. CDR1 KGHSH and CDR2 LQKENI come from the germline V gene. CDR3 in amino acids: CASSPDRFNQPQHF. DNA of the CDR3: TGTGCCAGCTCACCTGACCGATTCAATCAGCCCCAGCATTTT.

The V gene is TRBV7-2, the J gene TRBJ2-3; no reliable D call. V was pared by 1 base and J by 3 bases, with 8 bases between. The germline gives CDR1 SGHTA, CDR2 FQGNSA. The CDR3 length is 14 residues. The chain's CDR3 is CASSLGHSTDTQYF. CDR3 DNA sequence: TGTGCCAGCAGCTTAGGGCACAGTACAGATACGCAGTATTTT.

This chain connects TRBV18 to TRBJ2-3; D is possibly TRBD2 (5 bases). This CDR3 contains 17 residues. Germline values: CDR1 KGHSH, CDR2 LQKENI. The V and J ends lost 3 bases and 4 bases respectively, with 20 bases between them. The CDR3 reads CASSPSKLGIESDTQYF. In DNA form, the CDR3 reads TGTGCCAGCTCACCGTCCAAACTAGGGATCGAGTCAGATACGCAGTATTTT. Complete variable domain (other parts from reference TRBV18 and TRBJ2-3): NAGVMQNPRHLVRRRGQEARLRCSPMKGHSHVYWYRQLPEEGLKFMVYLQKENIIDESGMPKERFSAEFPKEGPSILRIQQVVRGDSAAYFCASSPSKLGIESDTQYFGPGTRLTVL.

The chain uses TRBV6-6 and TRBJ1-5; 11 bases agree with TRBD1. CDR1 is MNHNY and CDR2 is SVGAGI in the germline V gene (reference sequence). This CDR3 contains 16 residues. V dropped 5 bases and J dropped 2; count of bases not matched to a gene: 5. CDR3 coding DNA: TGTGCCAGCAGTCAAGGGACAGGGGGAGGCAATCAGCCCCAGCATTTT. This gives the protein CASSQGTGGGNQPQHF.

The rearrangement links TRBV5-8 to TRBJ1-5; no firm D call. Germline V gene sequence: CDR1 SGHTS, CDR2 YDEGEE. This CDR3 contains 13 residues. V was cut by 2 bases and J by 6 bases, with 9 bases left in between. The CDR3 region has the DNA TGTGCCAGCAGCTTAATCACCGGTCAGCCCCAGCATTTT. Its protein is CASSLITGQPQHF.

The chain's CDR3 is CASSPDGNEQYF. The CDR3 nucleotides read TGTGCCAGCAGCCCCGACGGAAACGAGCAGTACTTC. The chain employs TRBV6-6 and TRBJ2-7; D is unclear. Germline V CDR1 and CDR2: MNHNY, SVGAGI (reference sequence). CDR3 length: 12 residues. Trimming removed 6 bases at V and 5 bases at J, with 11 bases between.